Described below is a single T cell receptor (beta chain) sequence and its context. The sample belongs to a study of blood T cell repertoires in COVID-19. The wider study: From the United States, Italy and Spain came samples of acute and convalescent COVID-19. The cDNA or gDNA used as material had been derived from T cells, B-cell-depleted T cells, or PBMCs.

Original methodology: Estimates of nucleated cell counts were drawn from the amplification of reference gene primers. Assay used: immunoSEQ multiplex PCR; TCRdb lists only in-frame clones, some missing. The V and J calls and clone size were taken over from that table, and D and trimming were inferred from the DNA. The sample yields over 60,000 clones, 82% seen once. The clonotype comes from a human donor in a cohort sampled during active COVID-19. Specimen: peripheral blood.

As DNA, the CDR3 is TGTGCCAGCAGCTTATTTGACAGAAAGGAGCAGTTCTTC. Its translation is CASSLFDRKEQFF. J is TRBJ2-1 and V is TRBV5-6, with a weak D call TRBD1 (5 bases). Germline values: CDR1 SGHDT, CDR2 YYEEEE. V lost 2 bases and J 10 bases, leaving 13 bases between the germline ends. The CDR3 has 13 residues. The variable domain in full, completed from reference TRBV5-6 and TRBJ2-1, reads DAGVTQSPTHLIKTRGQQVTLRCSPKSGHDTVSWYQQALGQGPQFIFQYYEEEERQRGNFPDRFSGHQFPNYSSELNVNALLLGDSALYLCASSLFDRKEQFFGPGTRLTVL.